A selection of T cell receptor beta chains follows, all from one sample in a study of cytomegalovirus exposure and HLA in healthy donors. Only in-frame clones appear in the TCRdb table, and some are missing; sequencing was by immunoSEQ multiplex PCR. Seen here are 160,000 or so clones, 70% to 90% observed once, and the top ten hold about 0.85%. Specimen: PBMCs. The receptors were gathered from a woman aged 30 to 39 in good health and CMV-seronegative. Both conserved end residues are trimmed from each CDR3. The D gene is left open where the match is weak.

>TRBV7-2|-|TRBJ2-7
ASSPAGRVEEQY
>TRBV27|-|TRBJ1-1
ASSFEYQAEAF
>TRBV11-3|-|TRBJ2-7
ASSSVRSGEQY
>TRBV5-1|-|TRBJ2-3
ASSLDPPGLTGSTDTQY
>TRBV7-6|-|TRBJ1-4
ASSLETSSEKLF
>TRBV5-4|-|TRBJ1-1
ASKLDLTGPGAF
>TRBV30|-|TRBJ2-1
AYAGYSYNEQF
>TRBV7-2|-|TRBJ1-4
ASSLEGAAANEKLF
>TRBV28|TRBD1|TRBJ2-7
ASSRTGVGYEQY
>TRBV5-8|TRBD1|TRBJ2-2
ASRDRVLFGELF
>TRBV7-9|-|TRBJ2-1
ASSSGTGGTNEQF
>TRBV28|TRBD2|TRBJ2-5
ASSNGLAQTLLGQETQY
>TRBV27|-|TRBJ2-7
ASTVTAGGTYEQY
>TRBV15|-|TRBJ2-1
ATSREAPNEQF
>TRBV7-9|TRBD1|TRBJ2-7
ASSPQPGQGIYEQY
>TRBV11-3|TRBD2|TRBJ2-3
ASSPGTSGSPDTQY
>TRBV9|TRBD2|TRBJ2-5
ASSVGLAGETQY
>TRBV13|TRBD1|TRBJ2-1
ASSLVMTGAYNEQF
>TRBV5-1|TRBD1|TRBJ1-2
ASSPLLTGGRGGYT
>TRBV10-1|-|TRBJ2-4
ASTTHLAKNIQY
>TRBV7-6|-|TRBJ2-7
ASSLEGHPTNYEQY
>TRBV7-6|TRBD1|TRBJ1-1
ASSPRGRGTEAF
>TRBV10-3|TRBD1|TRBJ1-2
AINRQGLDGYT
>TRBV6-7|-|TRBJ2-7
ASSPTPRRPGNGYEQY
>TRBV5-6|TRBD1|TRBJ1-2
ASSLEATGNYGYT
>TRBV2|-|TRBJ2-5
ASSIRAGGETQY
>TRBV7-6|-|TRBJ2-7
ASSPEDSFSYEQY
>TRBV5-1|TRBD1|TRBJ1-4
ASAPRQGANEKLF
>TRBV7-9|-|TRBJ2-3
ASSLGGGAGQTDTQY
>TRBV7-6|TRBD2|TRBJ2-5
ASSLAPPGGLQETQY
>TRBV27|-|TRBJ1-1
ASYNTGFTEAF
>TRBV19|-|TRBJ1-2
ASSIRGAIYGYT
>TRBV9|-|TRBJ1-1
ASTWGPGDTEAF
>TRBV7-9|-|TRBJ1-4
ASSPTGNEKLF
>TRBV11-2|TRBD2|TRBJ2-7
ASSLVAGGSYEQY
>TRBV15|-|TRBJ2-5
ATLRSSRGWYQETQY
>TRBV5-1|-|TRBJ2-7
ASSPDISYEQY
>TRBV30|-|TRBJ2-1
AAGPGRNEQF
>TRBV6-5|-|TRBJ1-6
ASSYAAENSPLH
>TRBV6-5|TRBD1|TRBJ1-3
ASSLGGAGNTIY
>TRBV4-2|-|TRBJ2-2
ASSPNLGREGELF
>TRBV18|-|TRBJ2-5
ASSGLKGALGTQY
>TRBV7-2|TRBD1|TRBJ2-4
ASSLVGTGAKNIQY
>TRBV5-4|-|TRBJ1-1
ASRPETRAAEAF
>TRBV6-5|-|TRBJ1-1
ASSYTEKVF
>TRBV6-6|-|TRBJ1-2
ASSPTQGSANYGYT
>TRBV27|-|TRBJ2-6
ASSLWGLSSGANVLT
>TRBV28|-|TRBJ2-3
ANGGRPSTDTQY
>TRBV6-5|-|TRBJ2-7
ASSPQAYYEQY
>TRBV4-3|-|TRBJ1-4
ASSQAPGVSEKLF
>TRBV5-6|-|TRBJ2-2
ASSPTGGEDAGELF
>TRBV28|-|TRBJ1-3
ASSLRTLKDGRNTIY
>TRBV9|-|TRBJ2-1
ASSVEVYSSYNEQF
>TRBV27|TRBD1|TRBJ1-6
ASAAGTANSPLH
>TRBV5-5|TRBD1|TRBJ2-3
ASSFRTGVSLSTDTQY
>TRBV29-1|-|TRBJ2-1
SGIRSGEQF
>TRBV30|TRBD2|TRBJ2-7
AWGRDYAYEQY
>TRBV11-2|TRBD1|TRBJ1-3
ASSFTGGVGNTIY
>TRBV7-2|TRBD1|TRBJ1-5
ASSFRQGADQPQH
>TRBV10-1|-|TRBJ2-1
ASSESGTPRTIVQF